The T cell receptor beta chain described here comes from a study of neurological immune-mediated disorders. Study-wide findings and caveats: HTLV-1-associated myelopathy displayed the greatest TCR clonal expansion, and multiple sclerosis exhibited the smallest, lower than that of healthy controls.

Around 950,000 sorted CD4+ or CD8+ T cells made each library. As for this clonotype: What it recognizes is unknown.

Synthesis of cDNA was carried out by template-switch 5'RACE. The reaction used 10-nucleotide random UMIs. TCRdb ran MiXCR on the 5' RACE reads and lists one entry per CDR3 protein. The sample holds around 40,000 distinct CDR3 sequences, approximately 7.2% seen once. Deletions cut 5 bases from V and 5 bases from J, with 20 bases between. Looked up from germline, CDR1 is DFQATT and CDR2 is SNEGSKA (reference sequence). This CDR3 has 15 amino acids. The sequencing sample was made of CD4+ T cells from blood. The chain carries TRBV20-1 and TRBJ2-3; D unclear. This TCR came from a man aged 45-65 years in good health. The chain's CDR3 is CSARRVGIRGDTQYF. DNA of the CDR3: TGCAGTGCTCGAAGAGTGGGTATTAGAGGAGATACGCAGTATTTT.